Listed here is a single TCR beta chain. Germline V gene data show CDR1 as SEHNR and CDR2 as FQNEAQ (reference sequence). The CDR3 has 13 residues. The V gene end was trimmed by 8 bases and the J gene end by 1 base; junction bases not matched to a gene: 5. This sample stems from a study of control samples from healthy donors and cancer patients. Assay: immunoSEQ multiplex PCR; the TCRdb copy retains only in-frame clones and omits some. The sample includes about 92,000 clones, about four fifths of them seen just once. The receptor comes from an older woman in good health. Sequencing input: blood. This chain uses TRBV7-9 with TRBJ2-7; 7 bases are shared with TRBD1. In DNA, the CDR3 is TGTGCCAGCCGGGACAGTGTTTCCTACGAGCAGTACTTC. Translating gives CASRDSVSYEQYF.